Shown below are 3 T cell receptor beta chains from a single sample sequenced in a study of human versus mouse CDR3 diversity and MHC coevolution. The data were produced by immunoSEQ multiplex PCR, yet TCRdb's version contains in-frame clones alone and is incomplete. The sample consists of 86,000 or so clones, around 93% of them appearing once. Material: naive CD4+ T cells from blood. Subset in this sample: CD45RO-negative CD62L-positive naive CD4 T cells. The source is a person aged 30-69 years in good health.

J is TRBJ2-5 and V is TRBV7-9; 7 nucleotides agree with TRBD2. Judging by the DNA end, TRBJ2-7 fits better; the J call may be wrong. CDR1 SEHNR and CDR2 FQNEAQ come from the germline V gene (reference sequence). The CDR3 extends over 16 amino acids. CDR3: CASSLPGASGSYEQYF. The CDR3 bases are TGTGCCAGCAGCTTACCCGGGGCTAGCGGTTCCTACGAGCAGTACTTC.

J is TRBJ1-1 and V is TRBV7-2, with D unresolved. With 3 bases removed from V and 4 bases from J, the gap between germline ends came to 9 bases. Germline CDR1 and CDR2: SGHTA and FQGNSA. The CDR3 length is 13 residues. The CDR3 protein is CASSFGGSTEAFF. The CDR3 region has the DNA TGTGCCAGCAGCTTTGGTGGGAGCACTGAAGCTTTCTTT. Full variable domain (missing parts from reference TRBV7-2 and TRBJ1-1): GAGVSQSPSNKVTEKGKDVELRCDPISGHTALYWYRQSLGQGLEFLIYFQGNSAPDKSGLPSDRFSAERTGGSVSTLTIQRTQQEDSAVYLCASSFGGSTEAFFGQGTRLTVV.

The CDR3 sequence: CASTEPGTSGSTDTQYF. The CDR3 DNA follows: TGTGCCAGCACGGAACCCGGGACTAGCGGCAGCACAGATACGCAGTATTTT. The chain employs TRBV28 and TRBJ2-3; 11 bases line up with TRBD2. The CDR3 has 17 amino acids. Trimming cost V 7 bases and J 0 bases; bases outside gene matches: 9. Germline assignment: CDR1 MDHEN and CDR2 SYDVKM.